A single sample gave rise to the 8 T cell receptor beta chains below, sequenced in a study of T cell repertoires in cytomegalovirus infection (dated by TCRdb to between 2018 and 2021). The reads were generated on an Illumina HiSeq 1500. Using fastp trimming at Q25 and MiXCR clonotype assembly, TCRdb reanalyzed the public sequencing data and kept in-frame beta chains. Identical CDR3 protein sequences are pooled into one entry, listed with their most common genes and DNA. For this sample the table gives about half a million distinct CDR3 sequences, of which about 42% were detected only once. The ten largest clones represent roughly two fifths of the sample. Their antigens remain unidentified. The treatment or condition label on this specimen signifies: in vitro stimulation with specific CMV peptide epitopes to enrich CMV-specific T cells. Material: cultured PBMCs, obtained from culture after CMV antigen stimulation. Receptors were obtained from a human donor in good health (CMV status not recorded). Some clones in this sample may be carry-over from other donors' samples.

This chain joins TRBV11-2 and TRBJ1-1; perhaps TRBD1 as D (5 bases). Germline CDR1 SGHAT, CDR2 FQNNGV. The CDR3 sequence is 15 residues long. V lost 5 bases, J lost 5 bases, and 18 bases lay in between. The CDR3 here is CASSRMDWGGTEAFF. CDR3 bases: TGTGCCAGCAGCCGCATGGACTGGGGCGGAACTGAAGCTTTCTTT.

The chain couples TRBV20-1 to TRBJ2-1, with 11 nucleotides matching TRBD1. V trimming: 3 bases; J trimming: 7 bases; junction bases outside the gene matches: 8. CDR1 and CDR2 (germline): DFQATT, SNEGSKA (reference sequence). This CDR3 has 15 amino acids. CDR3 bases: TGCAGTGCTAGGGCGGCGGGACAGGGGGGGAATGAGCAGTTCTTC. As protein: CSARAAGQGGNEQFF.

This chain joins TRBV20-1 and TRBJ2-1, with D possibly being TRBD1 or TRBD2 (5 bases each). Germline assignment: CDR1 DFQATT and CDR2 SNEGSKA (reference sequence). Trimming shortened V by 5 bases and J by 1 base, and 12 bases separated the two germline ends. The CDR3 is 14 amino acids. The CDR3 spells CSAYRDGSYNEQFF. The CDR3 bases are TGCAGTGCTTACCGGGACGGGTCCTACAATGAGCAGTTCTTC.

This clonotype was recorded only once. The V call is TRBV6-1, the J call TRBJ2-7, with D tentatively TRBD2 (5 bases). The germline CDR1 and CDR2 sequences are MNHNS and SASEGT. Trimming left V 3 bases short and J 0 bases short, with 12 bases between. The CDR3 is 15 residues long. The CDR3 DNA reads TGTGCCAGCAGTGAGGTGGGAGTAGGCTCCTACGAGCAGTACTTC. This gives the protein CASSEVGVGSYEQYF.

The V and J genes are TRBV19 and TRBJ2-1; 9 bases are shared with TRBD2. V lost 5 bases, J lost 8 bases, and 7 bases stayed unmatched. This CDR3 is built from 14 residues. Germline V gene data show CDR1 as LNHDA and CDR2 as SQIVND (reference sequence). The CDR3 is CASSGTSHSYEQFF. The CDR3 bases are TGTGCCAGTAGTGGGACTAGCCATTCGTATGAGCAGTTCTTC.

This clonotype was counted only a few times. CDR3 amino acids: CASSSSGLAGLEQYF. CDR3 nucleotide sequence: TGTGCCAGCAGCTCGAGTGGGCTAGCGGGCCTCGAGCAGTACTTC. The rearrangement joins TRBV11-2 to TRBJ2-7, with 8 bases matching TRBD2. Germline V CDR1 and CDR2: SGHAT, FQNNGV. CDR3 length: 15 residues. Unmatched junction bases numbered 11, after V lost 4 bases and J lost 6 bases.

This clonotype appeared once. The chain employs TRBV6-1 and TRBJ2-1; 7 nucleotides match TRBD2. CDR3 length: 13 amino acids. Looked up from germline, CDR1 is MNHNS and CDR2 is SASEGT. V shed 7 bases and J 8 bases; nucleotides not matched to a gene: 8. This CDR3 is CASTKNRGDEQFF. The DNA for the CDR3 is TGTGCCAGCACCAAAAATCGGGGGGATGAGCAGTTCTTC.

The J gene is TRBJ2-3, the V gene TRBV19; possible D gene TRBD2, 6 bases. In germline, CDR1 is LNHDA, CDR2 SQIVND (reference sequence). The CDR3 runs to 16 residues. The V end lost 6 bases, the J end lost 1 base, and 17 bases lay between the germline ends. The CDR3 here is CASRALRGTRTDTQYF. Here the CDR3 DNA reads TGTGCCAGTAGGGCCCTACGGGGGACCCGCACAGATACGCAGTATTTT. Supplemented by reference TRBV19 and TRBJ2-3, the full variable domain reads DGGITQSPKYLFRKEGQNVTLSCEQNLNHDAMYWYRQDPGQGLRLIYYSQIVNDFQKGDIAEGYSVSREKKESFPLTVTSAQKNPTAFYLCASRALRGTRTDTQYFGPGTRLTVL.